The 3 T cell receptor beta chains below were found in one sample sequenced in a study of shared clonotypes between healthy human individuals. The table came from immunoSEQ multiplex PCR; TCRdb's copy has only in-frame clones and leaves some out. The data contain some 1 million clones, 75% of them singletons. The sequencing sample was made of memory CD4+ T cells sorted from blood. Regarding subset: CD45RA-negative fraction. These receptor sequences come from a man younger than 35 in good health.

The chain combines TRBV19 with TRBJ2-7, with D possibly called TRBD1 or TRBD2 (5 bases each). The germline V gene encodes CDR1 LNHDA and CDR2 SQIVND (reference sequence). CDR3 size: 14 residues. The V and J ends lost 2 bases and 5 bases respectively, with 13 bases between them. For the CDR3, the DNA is TGTGCCAGTAGTATACGGGGCTTTCGGGACGAGCAGTACTTC. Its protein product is CASSIRGFRDEQYF.

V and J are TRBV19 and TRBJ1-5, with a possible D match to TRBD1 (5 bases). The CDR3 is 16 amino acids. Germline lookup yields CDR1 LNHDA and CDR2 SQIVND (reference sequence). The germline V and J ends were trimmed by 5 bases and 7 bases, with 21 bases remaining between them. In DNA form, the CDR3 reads TGTGCCAGTAGTCCGCAGGATAGCGGGGCCCCACAGCCCCAGCATTTT. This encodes CASSPQDSGAPQPQHF.

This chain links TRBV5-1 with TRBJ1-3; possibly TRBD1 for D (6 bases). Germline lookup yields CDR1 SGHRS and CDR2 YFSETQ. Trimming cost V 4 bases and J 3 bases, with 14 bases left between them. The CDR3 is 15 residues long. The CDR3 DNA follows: TGCGCCAGCAGCCAAGGGGGGTCGGGTGGAAACACCATATATTTT. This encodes CASSQGGSGGNTIYF.